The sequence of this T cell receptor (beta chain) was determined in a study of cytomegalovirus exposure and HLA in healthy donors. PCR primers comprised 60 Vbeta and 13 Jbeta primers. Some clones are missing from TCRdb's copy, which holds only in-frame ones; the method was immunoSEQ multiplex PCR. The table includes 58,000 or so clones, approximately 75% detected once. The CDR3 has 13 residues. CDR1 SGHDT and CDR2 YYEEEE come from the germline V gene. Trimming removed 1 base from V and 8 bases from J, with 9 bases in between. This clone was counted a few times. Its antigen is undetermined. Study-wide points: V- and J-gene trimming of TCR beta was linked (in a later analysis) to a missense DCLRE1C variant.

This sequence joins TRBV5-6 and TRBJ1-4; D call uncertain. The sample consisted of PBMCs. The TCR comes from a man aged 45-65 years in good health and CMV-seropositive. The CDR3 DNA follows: TGTGCCAGCAGCTTGTCGGGCGGGGAAAAACTGTTTTTT. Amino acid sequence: CASSLSGGEKLFF.